One and the same sample provided the 28 T cell receptor beta chains below, sequenced in a study of identifying expanded T cells in peripheral blood. Profiled with immunoSEQ multiplex PCR; TCRdb holds only in-frame clones, not every one. The table records about 47,000 clones, 82% of them present only once. Sequencing was carried out using blood. These receptors originate from a person aged 18 to 75 in good health.

This chain joins TRBV23-1 and TRBJ2-1; D is unresolved. TRBV23-1 has ORF status, its function being uncertain. This CDR3 has 16 amino acids. V lost 0 bases and J lost 0, with 9 bases in between. The CDR3 DNA is TGCGCCAGCAGTCAATCGACTCAAACCTCCTACAATGAGCAGTTCTTC. Translation: CASSQSTQTSYNEQFF.

V usage is TRBV7-9 and J usage is TRBJ2-6; 7 bases fit TRBD1. This CDR3 region has 15 residues. Trimming removed 3 bases from V and 5 bases from J; junction bases left unmatched: 4. Germline loops: CDR1 SEHNR, CDR2 FQNEAQ (reference sequence). CDR3 amino acids: CASSLTGQRANVLTF. CDR3 DNA: TGTGCCAGCAGCTTGACAGGGCAGCGGGCCAACGTCCTGACTTTC. The whole variable domain, remainder taken from reference TRBV7-9 and TRBJ2-6, is DTGVSQNPRHKITKRGQNVTFRCDPISEHNRLYWYRQTLGQGPEFLTYFQNEAQLEKSRLLSDRFSAERPKGSFSTLEIQRTEQGDSAMYLCASSLTGQRANVLTFGAGSRLTVL.

The chain employs TRBV7-9 and TRBJ2-7; unclear D gene. The CDR3 totals 18 residues. The germline V gene has CDR1 SEHNR and CDR2 FQNEAQ (reference sequence). Deletions cut 4 bases from V and 5 bases from J, with 27 bases between. Here the CDR3 reads CASSSTPDGIISSDEQYF. The DNA of the CDR3 is TGTGCCAGCAGCTCCACCCCCGATGGGATAATCTCTTCGGACGAGCAGTACTTC.

The gene calls are TRBV11-2 and TRBJ2-7, with TRBD2 identical over 9 bases. The CDR3 runs to 16 residues. The trim removed 4 bases at V and 0 bases at J, leaving 7 bases unmatched. Germline CDR1 is SGHAT and CDR2 is FQNNGV. The chain's CDR3 is CASSSKTSGSSYEQYF. The CDR3 region has the DNA TGTGCCAGCAGCTCCAAGACTAGCGGTAGCTCCTACGAGCAGTACTTC.

Ten or more counts support this clone. The rearrangement joins TRBV2 to TRBJ1-1; 11 positions match TRBD1. Germline trimming cut 6 bases from V and 11 bases from J; bases unmatched to any gene: 8. Per the germline V gene, CDR1 is SNHLY and CDR2 is FYNNEI. The length of the CDR3 is 13 residues. CDR3 nucleotide sequence: TGTGCCAGCAGCGGACAGGGGGCTGGTGAGGCTTTCTTT. Translating it yields CASSGQGAGEAFF.

CDR3 loop: CASSQDQAGGDTGELFF. The CDR3 DNA sequence: TGTGCCAGCAGCCAAGATCAGGCGGGGGGTGACACCGGGGAGCTGTTTTTT. This chain joins TRBV4-2 and TRBJ2-2; 8 nucleotides agree with TRBD2. The CDR3 is 17 residues long. Germline CDR1 and CDR2: LGHNA and YNFKEQ. J was trimmed by 3 bases and V by 0 bases; bases with no gene match: 6.

The chain carries TRBV5-1 and TRBJ1-1, with TRBD1 matching 7 bases. The CDR3 loop spans 12 amino acids. In germline, CDR1 is SGHRS, CDR2 YFSETQ. J gave up 8 bases and V 4 bases, and 5 bases lay outside the gene matches. The CDR3 loop is CASSRDRDEAFF. The CDR3 DNA follows: TGCGCCAGCAGCCGTGACAGGGACGAAGCTTTCTTT.

This sequence joins TRBV7-2 and TRBJ2-7; D not certain. The V gene's germline CDR1 is SGHTA and CDR2 FQGNSA. V was trimmed by 4 bases and J by 0 bases, leaving 4 bases between them. The CDR3 spans 12 residues. This CDR3 is CASSSYSYEQYF. CDR3 sequence (DNA): TGTGCCAGCAGCTCCTACTCCTACGAGCAGTACTTC.

The V and J genes are TRBV7-3 and TRBJ1-5, with 8 bases identical to TRBD1. The germline V gene encodes CDR1 SGHTA and CDR2 FQGTGA. The V gene end was trimmed by 4 bases and the J gene end by 4 bases; junction bases not matched to a gene: 6. The CDR3 is 15 residues long. CDR3 DNA sequence: TGTGCCAGCAGCTCAGGACAGGGACCAAATCAGCCCCAGCATTTT. Translating it yields CASSSGQGPNQPQHF.

V is TRBV30 and J is TRBJ1-2; D unresolved. V lost 1 base and J lost 1, with 7 bases in between. This CDR3 spans 13 amino acids. Germline V CDR1 and CDR2: GTSNPN, SVGIG (reference sequence). The CDR3 nucleotides read TGTGCCTGGAGTGATCAGAGTAACTATGGCTACACCTTC. As protein: CAWSDQSNYGYTF.

This chain uses TRBV11-3 with TRBJ1-1; D gene ambiguous. The V and J ends lost 0 bases and 5 bases respectively, with 7 bases between them. From germline, CDR1 is SGHNT and CDR2 YENEEA. The CDR3 is 13 residues long. CDR3 residues: CASSLDGRTEAFF. For the CDR3, the DNA is TGTGCCAGCAGCTTAGACGGGAGGACTGAAGCTTTCTTT.

The chain recombines TRBV10-3 with TRBJ2-3; the match to TRBD1 covers 8 bases. This CDR3 has 14 residues. J lost 3 bases, V lost 2 bases, and 1 base had no gene match. CDR1 is ENHRY, CDR2 SYGVKD, per germline. The CDR3 spells CAISEDRGTDTQYF. The CDR3 bases are TGTGCCATCAGTGAGGACAGGGGAACAGATACGCAGTATTTT.

The chain is built from TRBV4-1 and TRBJ2-1; D is possibly TRBD2 (5 bases). Deletions cut 4 bases from V and 4 bases from J, with 11 bases between. The CDR3 extends over 14 amino acids. Per germline, CDR1 MGHRA and CDR2 YSYEKL. The CDR3 sequence: CASSLTSGYNEQFF. For the CDR3, the DNA is TGCGCCAGCAGCCTAACGTCGGGGTACAATGAGCAGTTCTTC.

The genes are TRBV5-1 and TRBJ1-2; possibly TRBD1 for D (6 bases). V was clipped by 4 bases and J by 4 bases, with 17 bases between them. CDR3 size: 15 residues. Looked up from germline, CDR1 is SGHRS and CDR2 is YFSETQ. DNA of the CDR3: TGCGCCAGCAGCCAAGACAATACAGGGAGCTATGGCTACACCTTC. This gives the protein CASSQDNTGSYGYTF.

The chain has TRBV11-3 and TRBJ1-1, with a weak D call TRBD1 (5 bases). The germline V and J ends were trimmed by 5 bases and 1 base, with 11 bases remaining between them. Germline lookup yields CDR1 SGHNT and CDR2 YENEEA. The CDR3 extends over 14 amino acids. CDR3 region: CASSVRDRNTEAFF. DNA of the CDR3: TGTGCCAGCAGCGTAAGGGACCGGAACACTGAAGCTTTCTTT.

The DNA for the CDR3 is TGTGCCAGCAGGGGCGTAGGGAGCTCCTACGAGCAGTACGTC. Amino acids: CASRGVGSSYEQYV. This chain joins TRBV2 and TRBJ2-7; maybe TRBD2 (5 bases). Germline CDR1 reads SNHLY; CDR2 reads FYNNEI. Trimming took off 6 bases at V and 0 bases at J, with 12 bases between the two ends. There are 14 residues in the CDR3.

The chain links TRBV7-8 to TRBJ2-3; possible D gene TRBD1, 6 bases. Trimming pared 4 bases from V and 2 bases from J, leaving 13 bases between. Germline V gene sequence: CDR1 SGHVS, CDR2 FQNEAQ. The CDR3 has 15 residues. This CDR3 reads CASSSRQEFTDTQYF. The CDR3 region has the DNA TGTGCCAGCAGCTCGCGACAGGAATTCACAGATACGCAGTATTTT.

By share, this clone counts as medium-sized. The rearrangement joins TRBV7-3 to TRBJ2-2, with 10 bases identical to TRBD2. Trimming at V came to 4 bases and at J to 6 bases, leaving 11 bases not matched to a gene. The CDR3 has 17 amino acids. Germline assignment: CDR1 SGHTA and CDR2 FQGTGA. The CDR3 DNA reads as TGTGCCAGCAGCTCCCCGGGGAGCGGGGGGGCCCCCGGGGAGCTGTTTTTT. It specifies CASSSPGSGGAPGELFF.

This clone turned up a few times. The gene calls are TRBV6-6 and TRBJ2-3; TRBD2 aligns across 8 bases. This CDR3 contains 15 residues. The germline V gene has CDR1 MNHNY and CDR2 SVGAGI (reference sequence). Trimming at V came to 0 bases and at J to 5 bases, leaving 4 bases not matched to a gene. The CDR3 coding sequence is TGTGCCAGCAGTTACTCGAGCGGGAGTAAAGATACGCAGTATTTT. Its protein is CASSYSSGSKDTQYF.

This clone has more than one count but fewer than ten. The chain links TRBV29-1 to TRBJ2-3; D gene uncertain. The germline V gene has CDR1 SQVTM and CDR2 ANQGSEA. This CDR3 has 12 residues. The germline V and J ends were trimmed by 5 bases and 1 base, with 7 bases remaining between them. CDR3 in amino acids: CSVMGGTDTQYF. CDR3 coding DNA: TGCAGCGTTATGGGCGGCACAGATACGCAGTATTTT.

This chain uses TRBV29-1 with TRBJ1-1; no clear D. CDR3 length: 12 residues. Germline V gene sequence: CDR1 SQVTM, CDR2 ANQGSEA. With 7 bases removed from V and 3 bases from J, the gap between germline ends came to 12 bases. The DNA of the CDR3 is TGCAGCGCCCTCGACGGGTACACTGAAGCTTTCTTT. Amino acid sequence: CSALDGYTEAFF.

This chain connects TRBV2 to TRBJ1-1; TRBD1 matches at 10 bases. The V gene's germline CDR1 is SNHLY and CDR2 FYNNEI. V shed 4 bases, J shed 1 base, and the junction held 3 bases outside the gene matches. The CDR3 extends over 15 amino acids. CDR3 DNA: TGTGCCAGCAGTGTAGACAGGGGGCGGAACACTGAAGCTTTCTTT. Protein: CASSVDRGRNTEAFF.

The chain carries TRBV27 and TRBJ2-5, with 7 bases matching TRBD1. V was pared by 4 bases and J by 2 bases, with 7 bases of the junction left unmatched. The germline V gene has CDR1 MNHEY and CDR2 SMNVEV (reference sequence). This CDR3 region has 15 residues. CDR3 amino acids: CASSSQDRSQETQYF. The CDR3 coding sequence is TGTGCCAGCAGTTCTCAGGACAGGAGTCAAGAGACCCAGTACTTC.

The chain recombines TRBV12-1 with TRBJ1-2. TRBV12-1 is a recognized pseudogene. This CDR3 comprises 11 residues. The DNA for the CDR3 is TGTGCCAGCAGCCGAAAGAATGGCTACACCTTC. Amino acid sequence: CASSRKNGYTF.

The chain joins TRBV6-5 to TRBJ2-7; possibly TRBD1 or TRBD2 for D (6 bases each). There are 14 residues in the CDR3. Between the trimmed V and J ends, which lost 6 bases and 6 bases, there was a span of 18 bases. Germline V lookup: CDR1 MNHEY, CDR2 SVGAGI. DNA of the CDR3: TGTGCCAGCAGAAGGGGGGTAGGTACTCGCGAGCAGTACTTC. Translating it yields CASRRGVGTREQYF.

The chain joins TRBV11-2 to TRBJ1-1; the match to TRBD1 covers 8 bases. CDR1 is SGHAT and CDR2 is FQNNGV in the germline V gene. The CDR3 length is 14 residues. The V gene end was trimmed by 6 bases and the J gene end by 7 bases; junction bases not matched to a gene: 10. Written as DNA, the CDR3 is TGTGCCAGCAGGGACACCCGGACAGGGTATGAAGCTTTCTTT. This translates into CASRDTRTGYEAFF.

The rearrangement uses TRBV5-8 and TRBJ1-5; no clear D gene. CDR1 SGHTS and CDR2 YDEGEE come from the germline V gene. CDR3 length equals 15 residues. Trimming took off 4 bases at V and 6 bases at J, with 17 bases between the two ends. CDR3: CASSLGSRDRQPQHF. DNA for the CDR3: TGTGCCAGCAGCCTGGGTTCGAGGGATCGTCAGCCCCAGCATTTT.

CDR3 DNA sequence: TGTGCCAGCAGCCAAATAGGCGACTCTTACACCGGGGAGCTGTTTTTT. It specifies CASSQIGDSYTGELFF. V is TRBV14 and J is TRBJ2-2, with D unclear. From germline, CDR1 is SGHDN and CDR2 FVKESK. CDR3 length: 16 amino acids. V lost 2 bases to trimming and J lost 3 bases, with 13 bases between them. Full variable domain (outside the CDR3, taken from reference TRBV14 and TRBJ2-2): EAGVTQFPSHSVIEKGQTVTLRCDPISGHDNLYWYRRVMGKEIKFLLHFVKESKQDESGMPNNRFLAERTGGTYSTLKVQPAELEDSGVYFCASSQIGDSYTGELFFGEGSRLTVL.